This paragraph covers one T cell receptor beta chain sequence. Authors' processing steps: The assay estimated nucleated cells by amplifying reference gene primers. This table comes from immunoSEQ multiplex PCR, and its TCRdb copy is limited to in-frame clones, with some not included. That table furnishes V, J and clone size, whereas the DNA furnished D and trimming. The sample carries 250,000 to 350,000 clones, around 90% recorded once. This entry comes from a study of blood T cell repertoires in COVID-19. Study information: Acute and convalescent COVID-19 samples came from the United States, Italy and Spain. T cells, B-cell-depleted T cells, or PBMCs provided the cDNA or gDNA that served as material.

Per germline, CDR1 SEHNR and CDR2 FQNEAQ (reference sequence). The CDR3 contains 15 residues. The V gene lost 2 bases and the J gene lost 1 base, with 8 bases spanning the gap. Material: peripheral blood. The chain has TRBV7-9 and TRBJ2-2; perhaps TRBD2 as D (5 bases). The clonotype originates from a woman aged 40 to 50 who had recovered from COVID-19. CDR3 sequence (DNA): TGTGCCAGCAGCTTACCGACTAAGAACACCGGGGAGCTGTTTTTT. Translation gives CASSLPTKNTGELFF.